Listed here are 28 T cell receptor beta chains from one sample, sequenced in a study of early T cells in non-severe SARS-CoV-2 infection. TCRdb processed the 5' RACE reads anew with MiXCR; each CDR3 protein has one entry. The sample lists about 98,000 distinct CDR3 sequences; less than 15% were seen once. Sequenced input: whole blood. The receptors stem from an adult who was a healthcare worker with PCR-confirmed SARS-CoV-2 infection or an uninfected control (not recorded which).

The V call is TRBV29-1, the J call TRBJ1-2; D uncertain. The CDR3 totals 14 residues. Deletions cut 3 bases from V and 3 bases from J, with 14 bases between. Per germline, CDR1 SQVTM and CDR2 ANQGSEA. In DNA form, the CDR3 reads TGCAGCGTTGAGCCCCTCACCACATACTATGGCTACACCTTC. Translated, it gives CSVEPLTTYYGYTF. Full variable domain (outside the CDR3, taken from reference TRBV29-1 and TRBJ1-2): SAVISQKPSRDICQRGTSLTIQCQVDSQVTMMFWYRQQPGQSLTLIATANQGSEATYESGFVIDKFPISRPNLTFSTLTVSNMSPEDSSIYLCSVEPLTTYYGYTFGSGTRLTVV.

Note on this clonotype: A clone one base away is much larger, so this may be a read error. CDR3 protein: CSARWTKETQYF. The CDR3 DNA is TGCAGTGCTAGGTGGACAAAAGAGACCCAGTACTTC. The chain is built from TRBV20-1 and TRBJ2-5, with a weak D call TRBD1 (5 bases). The CDR3 contains 12 residues. V gave up 3 bases and J gave up 3 bases, with 8 bases separating them. Germline lookup yields CDR1 DFQATT and CDR2 SNEGSKA (reference sequence).

The chain couples TRBV10-3 to TRBJ2-7; D may be TRBD2 (6 bases). Germline V lookup: CDR1 ENHRY, CDR2 SYGVKD. The CDR3 is 12 residues long. V was cut by 11 bases and J by 5 bases, with 16 bases left in between. CDR3 nucleotides: TGTGCCGCCTATAGCCGCGGGGACGAGCAGTACTTC. Its protein is CAAYSRGDEQYF.

This clonotype showed up just a few times. This chain joins TRBV3-1 and TRBJ1-1; perhaps TRBD1 as D (5 bases). Germline CDR1 and CDR2: LGHDT and YNNKEL (reference sequence). V shed 3 bases and J shed 13 bases, with 15 bases lying between them. The CDR3 contains 12 residues. For the CDR3, the DNA is TGTGCCAGCAGCCAGGCAGGGTTCGGGGTTTTCTTT. Its protein is CASSQAGFGVFF.

This clonotype was detected many times. The J gene is TRBJ2-1, the V gene TRBV11-3; D is unresolved. Trimming shortened V by 0 bases and J by 13 bases, and 16 bases separated the two germline ends. This CDR3 is built from 14 residues. Germline assignment: CDR1 SGHNT and CDR2 YENEEA. The CDR3 region has the DNA TGTGCCAGCAGCTTAGAAGGTGTTGGCTCGAGACAGTTCTTC. As protein: CASSLEGVGSRQFF.

This clonotype showed up just a few times. The genes are TRBV12-3 or TRBV12-4 and TRBJ2-3; D is ambiguous. This CDR3 has 16 amino acids. Trimming left V 1 base short and J 1 base short, with 12 bases between. The CDR3 bases are TGTGCCAGCAGTTTAGTCCGGGTCAAACGCACAGATACGCAGTATTTT. Translating it yields CASSLVRVKRTDTQYF.

This clonotype was detected ten times or more. The chain has TRBV12-3 or TRBV12-4 and TRBJ2-7, with D perhaps matching TRBD2 (5 bases). V lost 5 bases, J lost 5 bases, and 13 bases lay in between. The CDR3 length is 13 residues. The CDR3 spells CASSIRRSNEQYF. CDR3 in DNA: TGTGCCAGCAGTATCAGGAGGTCTAACGAGCAGTACTTC.

This clonotype was observed a few times. The V call is TRBV4-1, the J call TRBJ2-7; D remains ambiguous. From germline, CDR1 is MGHRA and CDR2 YSYEKL. The ends were cut back, 2 bases at V and 2 bases at J, with 10 bases in the middle. The CDR3 runs to 14 residues. The CDR3 DNA reads as TGCGCCAGCAGCCAACACTACAGCCCCTACGAGCAGTACTTC. This codes for CASSQHYSPYEQYF.

This chain uses TRBV28 with TRBJ2-7, with no clear D. Per germline, CDR1 MDHEN and CDR2 SYDVKM. The CDR3 covers 14 residues. V was pared by 6 bases and J by 2 bases, with 14 bases between. In nucleotides, the CDR3 is TGTGCCAGCAGCTTGCCCCAGTTGGCCTACGAGCAGTACTTC. Translated, it gives CASSLPQLAYEQYF.

With regard to this clonotype: A much larger clonotype is one base distant, so this may be a read error. The gene calls are TRBV5-1 and TRBJ2-1; the match to TRBD2 covers 7 bases. This CDR3 contains 15 residues. In germline, CDR1 is SGHRS, CDR2 YFSETQ. The CDR3 sequence is CTSSGTSARGNEQFF. CDR3 DNA: TGCACCAGCAGCGGTACTAGCGCTAGGGGCAATGAGCAGTTCTTC.

Many counts were recorded for this clonotype. The J gene is TRBJ1-4, the V gene TRBV10-2, with D perhaps TRBD1 (5 bases). The V gene's germline CDR1 is WSHSY and CDR2 SAAADI. The CDR3 consists of 13 residues. V was trimmed by 7 bases and J by 8 bases, leaving 14 bases between them. This CDR3 is CASTPGRDEKLFF. In DNA form, the CDR3 reads TGCGCCAGCACCCCGGGACGGGACGAAAAACTGTTTTTT.

This clonotype appeared a few times. J is TRBJ1-2 and V is TRBV5-1; 9 nucleotides agree with TRBD1. V trimming: 3 bases; J trimming: 5 bases; junction bases outside the gene matches: 5. CDR1 SGHRS and CDR2 YFSETQ come from the germline V gene. This CDR3 contains 14 residues. The DNA for the CDR3 is TGCGCCAGCAGCTCTGGGACAGGGAATTATGGCTACACCTTC. Encoded protein: CASSSGTGNYGYTF. The entire variable domain, with the rest obtained from reference TRBV5-1 and TRBJ1-2, is as follows: KAGVTQTPRYLIKTRGQQVTLSCSPISGHRSVSWYQQTPGQGLQFLFEYFSETQRNKGNFPGRFSGRQFSNSRSEMNVSTLELGDSALYLCASSSGTGNYGYTFGSGTRLTVV.

This clonotype was detected only a few times. The chain is built from TRBV7-2 and TRBJ1-2; D ambiguous. V lost 0 bases, J lost 8 bases, and 10 bases lay in between. CDR3 length equals 13 residues. Germline V gives CDR1 SGHTA, CDR2 FQGNSA. The CDR3, as DNA: TGTGCCAGCAGCTTAGCCCGCGAGACGGGCTACACCTTC. Its protein is CASSLARETGYTF.

This clonotype was detected a few times. The CDR3 loop is CASSRDGTSRSVQYF. The CDR3 DNA is TGTGCCAGCAGCCGGGACGGGACTAGTCGTTCCGTGCAGTATTTT. This chain uses TRBV3-1 with TRBJ2-3, with 8 bases aligning to TRBD2. The CDR3 runs to 15 residues. The V gene's germline CDR1 is LGHDT and CDR2 YNNKEL (reference sequence). With 4 bases clipped from V and 11 bases from J, the junction kept 14 bases outside the gene matches.

This clonotype was counted between two and nine times. This chain links TRBV4-1 with TRBJ2-1; D call uncertain. V gave up 1 base and J gave up 9 bases, with 10 bases separating them. CDR1 is MGHRA and CDR2 is YSYEKL in the germline V gene. CDR3 length equals 13 residues. The CDR3 bases are TGCGCCAGCAGCCAAGTGGAAGCACTTGAGCAGTTCTTC. Amino acid sequence: CASSQVEALEQFF.

The CDR3 sequence: CSVAISTAEAFF. In DNA, the CDR3 is TGCAGCGTTGCTATCTCAACGGCTGAAGCTTTCTTT. The V gene is TRBV29-1, the J gene TRBJ1-1, with no clear D. Germline V gene lookup returns CDR1 SQVTM and CDR2 ANQGSEA. V lost 4 bases, J lost 6 bases, and 12 bases lay in between. CDR3 length: 12 amino acids.

This clonotype has at least ten counts. The V gene is TRBV6-2 or TRBV6-3, the J gene TRBJ2-7; 7 nucleotides match TRBD2. Germline V gives CDR1 MNHEY, CDR2 SVGEGT. CDR3 length equals 13 residues. The V segment lost 6 bases and the J segment 4 bases; nucleotides outside the gene matches: 6. The CDR3 DNA sequence: TGTGCCAGCAGGGGGGGGACTACTTACGAGCAGTACTTC. Encoded protein: CASRGGTTYEQYF.

The rearrangement links TRBV7-2 to TRBJ1-3; D gene uncertain. Trimming shortened V by 6 bases and J by 1 base, and 10 bases separated the two germline ends. This CDR3 spans 14 amino acids. Per germline, CDR1 SGHTA and CDR2 FQGNSA. The CDR3 nucleotides read TGTGCCAGCAGGATGACGGGGTCTGGAAACACCATATATTTT. Amino acid sequence: CASRMTGSGNTIYF.

The rearrangement links TRBV7-9 to TRBJ2-7; D not certain. The CDR3 spans 14 residues. V lost 5 bases to trimming and J lost 2 bases, with 13 bases between them. Germline V gene lookup returns CDR1 SEHNR and CDR2 FQNEAQ (reference sequence). CDR3 DNA: TGTGCCAGCAGCCTCACGGGCGCGGCCTACGAGCAGTACTTC. Its translation is CASSLTGAAYEQYF.

The J gene is TRBJ2-7, the V gene TRBV20-1; tentatively, D is TRBD1 (6 bases). The V gene lost 1 base and the J gene lost 5 bases, with 15 bases spanning the gap. The germline CDR1 and CDR2 sequences are DFQATT and SNEGSKA (reference sequence). This CDR3 contains 14 residues. CDR3 in DNA: TGCAGTGCTAGAGTCGGCAGGGGAGCGAACGAGCAGTACTTC. Its translation is CSARVGRGANEQYF.

This clonotype was detected a few times. The rearrangement uses TRBV14 and TRBJ1-2; possible D gene TRBD1, 5 bases. CDR1 is SGHDN and CDR2 is FVKESK in the germline V gene. V was trimmed by 4 bases and J by 8 bases, leaving 14 bases between them. This CDR3 has 13 amino acids. CDR3 DNA: TGTGCCAGCAGCCGGCGGCAGGGAGAAGGCTACACCTTC. Protein product: CASSRRQGEGYTF. Filled out from reference TRBV14 and TRBJ1-2, the complete variable domain reads EAGVTQFPSHSVIEKGQTVTLRCDPISGHDNLYWYRRVMGKEIKFLLHFVKESKQDESGMPNNRFLAERTGGTYSTLKVQPAELEDSGVYFCASSRRQGEGYTFGSGTRLTVV.

This clonotype was seen many times. A junction end diverges from the germline sequence, so it may reflect a read error. The chain joins TRBV6-6 to TRBJ2-2; TRBD2 might be the D (6 bases). The CDR3 consists of 16 residues. Germline values: CDR1 MNHNY, CDR2 SVGAGI (reference sequence). The CDR3: CASGYTYPGRGGELFF. The CDR3 DNA reads as TGTGCCAGCGGTTACACGTACCCAGGGCGGGGAGGGGAGCTGTTTTTT.

The chain employs TRBV6-2 or TRBV6-3 and TRBJ2-1, with 7 bases identical to TRBD2. The ends lost 8 bases at V and 1 base at J; junction bases unmatched: 5. This CDR3 has 14 amino acids. The V gene's germline CDR1 is MNHEY and CDR2 SVGEGT. For the CDR3, the DNA is TGTGCCAGCGATTGGGGAGGGTCCTACAATGAGCAGTTCTTC. Translating it yields CASDWGGSYNEQFF.

This clonotype was detected only once. The chain recombines TRBV20-1 with TRBJ2-7; no firm D call. The CDR3 is 16 amino acids. Germline V gene lookup returns CDR1 DFQATT and CDR2 SNEGSKA (reference sequence). The V and J ends lost 0 bases and 4 bases respectively, with 19 bases between them. CDR3 nucleotides: TGCAGTGCTAGAGATAGCACCCGCGGATCATCTTACGAGCAGTACTTC. Translation: CSARDSTRGSSYEQYF.

To note about this clonotype: Mismatch with germline at one junction end may stem from a read error. This sequence joins TRBV19 and TRBJ2-7; weak D call: TRBD2 (5 bases). Looked up from germline, CDR1 is LNHDA and CDR2 is SQIVND (reference sequence). CDR3 length: 14 residues. This CDR3 reads CARSIDRTRNEQYF. The CDR3 DNA reads as TGTGCCAGAAGTATAGATCGTACTAGAAACGAGCAGTACTTC.

The chain uses TRBV28 and TRBJ1-3, with D uncertain. CDR1 is MDHEN and CDR2 is SYDVKM in the germline V gene. Trimming removed 10 bases from V and 0 bases from J, with 10 bases in between. This CDR3 region has 13 residues. Here the CDR3 reads CATHKPSGNTIYF. Written as DNA, the CDR3 is TGTGCCACCCACAAGCCCTCTGGAAACACCATATATTTT.

This clonotype appeared many times. CDR3 amino acids: CASSLGSGGYTF. For the CDR3, the DNA is TGTGCCAGCAGTTTGGGATCGGGGGGCTACACCTTC. The rearrangement joins TRBV12-3 or TRBV12-4 to TRBJ1-2; no clear D. CDR3 length: 12 residues. V lost 3 bases and J lost 8, with 10 bases in between.

In this sample, this clonotype turned up a few times. The CDR3 sequence: CASTSGTSEQFF. CDR3 in DNA: TGTGCCAGCACATCTGGGACTAGCGAGCAGTTCTTC. V gene TRBV6-2 or TRBV6-3 combines with J gene TRBJ2-1; 9 bases match TRBD2. The CDR3 is 12 residues long. J gave up 10 bases and V 7 bases, and 5 bases lay outside the gene matches. In germline, CDR1 is MNHEY, CDR2 SVGEGT.